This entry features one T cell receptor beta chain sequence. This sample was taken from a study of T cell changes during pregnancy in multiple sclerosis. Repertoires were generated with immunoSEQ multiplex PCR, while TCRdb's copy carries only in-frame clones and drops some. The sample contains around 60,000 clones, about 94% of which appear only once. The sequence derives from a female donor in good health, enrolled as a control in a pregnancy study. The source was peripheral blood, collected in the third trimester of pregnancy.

CDR3 in DNA: TGTGCCACCAGCAGAGATACCCAGGGTTTTCAGGGCTACACCTTC. It specifies CATSRDTQGFQGYTF. This chain links TRBV15 with TRBJ1-2; D is perhaps TRBD1 (5 bases). This CDR3 is 15 amino acids long. The V and J ends lost 0 bases and 8 bases respectively, with 16 bases between them. The germline V gene encodes CDR1 LNHNV and CDR2 YYDKDF (reference sequence).